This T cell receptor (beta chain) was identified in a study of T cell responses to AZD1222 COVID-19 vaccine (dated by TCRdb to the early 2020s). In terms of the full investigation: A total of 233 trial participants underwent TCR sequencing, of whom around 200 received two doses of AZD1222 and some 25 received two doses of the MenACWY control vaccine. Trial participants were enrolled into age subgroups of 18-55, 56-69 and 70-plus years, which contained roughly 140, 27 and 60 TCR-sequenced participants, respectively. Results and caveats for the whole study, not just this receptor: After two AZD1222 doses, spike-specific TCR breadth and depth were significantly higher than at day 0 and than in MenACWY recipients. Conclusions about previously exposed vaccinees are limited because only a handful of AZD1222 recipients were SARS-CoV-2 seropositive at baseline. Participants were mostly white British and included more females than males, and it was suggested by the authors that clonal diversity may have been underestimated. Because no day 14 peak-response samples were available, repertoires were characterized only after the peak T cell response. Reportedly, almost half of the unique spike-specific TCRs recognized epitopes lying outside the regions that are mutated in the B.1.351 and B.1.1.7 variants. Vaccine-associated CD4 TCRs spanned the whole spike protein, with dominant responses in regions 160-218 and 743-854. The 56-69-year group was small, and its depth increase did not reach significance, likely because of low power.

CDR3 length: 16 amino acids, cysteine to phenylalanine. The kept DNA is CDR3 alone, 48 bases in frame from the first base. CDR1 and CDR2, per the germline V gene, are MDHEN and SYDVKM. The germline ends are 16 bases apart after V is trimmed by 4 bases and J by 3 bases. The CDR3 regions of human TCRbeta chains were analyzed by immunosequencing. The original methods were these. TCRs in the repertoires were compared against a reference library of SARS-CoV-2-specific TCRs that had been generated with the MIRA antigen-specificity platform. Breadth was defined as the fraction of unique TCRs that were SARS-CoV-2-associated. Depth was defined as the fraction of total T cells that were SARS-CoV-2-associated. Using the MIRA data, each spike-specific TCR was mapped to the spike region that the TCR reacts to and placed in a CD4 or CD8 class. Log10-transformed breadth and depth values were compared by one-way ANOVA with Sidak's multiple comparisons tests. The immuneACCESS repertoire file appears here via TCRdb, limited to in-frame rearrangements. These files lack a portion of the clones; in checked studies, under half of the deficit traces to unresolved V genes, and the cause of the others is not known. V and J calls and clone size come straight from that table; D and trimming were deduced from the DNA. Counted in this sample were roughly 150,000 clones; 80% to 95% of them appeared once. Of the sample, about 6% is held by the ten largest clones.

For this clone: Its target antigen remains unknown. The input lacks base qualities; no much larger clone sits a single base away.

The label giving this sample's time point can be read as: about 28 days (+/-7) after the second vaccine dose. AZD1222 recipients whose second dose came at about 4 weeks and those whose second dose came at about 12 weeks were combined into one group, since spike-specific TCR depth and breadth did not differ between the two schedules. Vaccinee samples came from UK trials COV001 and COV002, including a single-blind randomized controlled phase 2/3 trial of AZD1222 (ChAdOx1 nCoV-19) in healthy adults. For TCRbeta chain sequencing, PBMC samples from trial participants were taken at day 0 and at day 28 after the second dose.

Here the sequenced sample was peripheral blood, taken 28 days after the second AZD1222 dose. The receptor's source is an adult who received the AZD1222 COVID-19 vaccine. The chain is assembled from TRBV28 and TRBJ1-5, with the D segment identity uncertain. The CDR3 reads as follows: CASSSARAGFNQPQHF. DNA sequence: TGTGCCAGCAGTTCCGCGAGGGCCGGCTTCAATCAGCCCCAGCATTTT.